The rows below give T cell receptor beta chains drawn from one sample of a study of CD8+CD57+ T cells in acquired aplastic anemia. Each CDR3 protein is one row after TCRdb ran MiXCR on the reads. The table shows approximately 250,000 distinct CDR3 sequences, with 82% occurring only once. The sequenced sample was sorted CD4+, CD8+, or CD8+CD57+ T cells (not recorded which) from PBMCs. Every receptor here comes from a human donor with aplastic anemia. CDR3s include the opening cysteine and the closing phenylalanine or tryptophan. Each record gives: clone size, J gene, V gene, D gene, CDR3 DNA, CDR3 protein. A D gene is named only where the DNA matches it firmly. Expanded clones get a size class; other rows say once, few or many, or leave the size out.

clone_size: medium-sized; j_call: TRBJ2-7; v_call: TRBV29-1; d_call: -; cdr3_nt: TGCAGCGTTGAAGATGCAGGTCTCGAGCAGTACTTC; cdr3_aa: CSVEDAGLEQYF
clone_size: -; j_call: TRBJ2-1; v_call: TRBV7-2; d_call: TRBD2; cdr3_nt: TGTGCCAGCAGCCCCCTAGCGGGAAGTCTGTCCTTC; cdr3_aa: CASSPLAGSLSF
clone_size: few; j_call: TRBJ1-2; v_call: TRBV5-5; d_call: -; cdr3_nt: TGTGCCAGCAGCTGGTTGGAGGACGGGCTCGTATATGGCTACACCTTC; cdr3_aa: CASSWLEDGLVYGYTF
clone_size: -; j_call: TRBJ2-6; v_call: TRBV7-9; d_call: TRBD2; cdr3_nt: TGTGCTAGCAGCTTTCAAAGTAGCGGGGGGGCCAATGTCCTGACTTTC; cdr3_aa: CASSFQSSGGANVLTF
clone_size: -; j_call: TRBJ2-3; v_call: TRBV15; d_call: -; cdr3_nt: TGTGCCAGCAGCATAGCCAGAGAGCAAGATACCCAGTATTTT; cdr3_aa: CASSIAREQDTQYF
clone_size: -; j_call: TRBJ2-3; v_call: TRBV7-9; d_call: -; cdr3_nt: TGTGCCAGCAGTGAAATGGATTACAGCACAGATACGCAGTATTTT; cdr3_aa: CASSEMDYSTDTQYF
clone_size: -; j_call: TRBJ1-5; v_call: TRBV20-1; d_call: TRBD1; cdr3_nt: TGCAGTGCTCCGACAGGGCTCGATAGCAATCAGCCCCAGCATTTT; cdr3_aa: CSAPTGLDSNQPQHF
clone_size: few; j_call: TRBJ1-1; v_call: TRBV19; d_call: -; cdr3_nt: TGTGCCAGTAGTCTTCACCGGAACACTGAAGCTTTCTTT; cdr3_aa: CASSLHRNTEAFF
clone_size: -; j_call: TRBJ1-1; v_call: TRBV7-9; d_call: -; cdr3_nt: -; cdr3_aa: CASSEGPYEQYFGFF
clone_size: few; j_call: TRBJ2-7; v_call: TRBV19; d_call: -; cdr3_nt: TGTGCCACCGCGGGACAAACCTACGAGCAGTACTTC; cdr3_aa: CATAGQTYEQYF
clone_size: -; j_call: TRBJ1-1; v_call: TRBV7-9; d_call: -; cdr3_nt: TGTGCCAGCAGCTTTCAAAGAAGCGGGGGGAGCGATGAGGAAGCTTTCTTT; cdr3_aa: CASSFQRSGGSDEEAFF
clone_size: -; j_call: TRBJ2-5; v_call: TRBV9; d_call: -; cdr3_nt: TGTGCCAGCAGCTTAGCTTCGGGTATGCAAGAGACTCAGTACTTC; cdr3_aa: CASSLASGMQETQYF
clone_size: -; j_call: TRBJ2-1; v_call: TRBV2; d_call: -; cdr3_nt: TGTGCCAGCAGCCACGGGGGCGCAGATACGCAGTATGATGGCCTCTTC; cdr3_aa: CASSHGGADTQYDGLF
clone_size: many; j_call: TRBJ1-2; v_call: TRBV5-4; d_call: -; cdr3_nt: TGTGCCAGCAGCTTTACTAGGGACGGGCTCGTATATGGCTACACCTTC; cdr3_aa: CASSFTRDGLVYGYTF
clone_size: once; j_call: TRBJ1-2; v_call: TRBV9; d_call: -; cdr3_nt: TGTGGCAGCAGCGAAGTAGAGGGAGGAAACGTTCATGGCTACACCTTC; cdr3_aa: CGSSEVEGGNVHGYTF
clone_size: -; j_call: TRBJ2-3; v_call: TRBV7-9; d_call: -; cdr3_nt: TGTGCCAGCAGCTATGGAAGAACAGATACGAAGTATTTT; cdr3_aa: CASSYGRTDTKYF
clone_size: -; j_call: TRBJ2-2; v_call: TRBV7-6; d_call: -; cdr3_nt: TGTGCCAGCAGCTTAAGGAGGGGGCAGAGCGGGGAGCTGTTTTTT; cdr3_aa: CASSLRRGQSGELFF
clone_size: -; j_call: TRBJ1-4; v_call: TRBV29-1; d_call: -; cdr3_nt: TGCAGCGCCCAGGGTCAGACTGAAAAACTGTTTTTT; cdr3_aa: CSAQGQTEKLFF
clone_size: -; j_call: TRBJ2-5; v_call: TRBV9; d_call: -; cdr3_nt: TGTGCCACCAGCGGAGCTAGCAAGCAAGAGTACCAGGACTTC; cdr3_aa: CATSGASKQEYQDF
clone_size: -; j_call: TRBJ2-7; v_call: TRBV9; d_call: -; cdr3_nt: TGTGCCAGCAGCGTGGTATCCGATACGCAGTATTTTCAGTACTTC; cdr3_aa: CASSVVSDTQYFQYF
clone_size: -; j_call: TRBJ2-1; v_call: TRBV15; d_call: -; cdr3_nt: TGTGCCACTAGTAGAGCTAGCGAGGGGTGGGATGAGCAGTTCTTC; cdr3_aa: CATSRASEGWDEQFF
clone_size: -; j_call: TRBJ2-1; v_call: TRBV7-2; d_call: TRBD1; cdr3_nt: TGTGCCAGCAGCCAGGGGACAGGGGGCAGGAATGAGCAGCAGTTCTTC; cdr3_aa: CASSQGTGGRNEQQFF